Below are 14 T cell receptor beta chains sequenced from a single sample in a study of T cells in Graves' hyperthyroidism and ophthalmopathy. The source material, RNA transcripts, was used to amplify TCR beta CDR3 regions. First-round RT-PCR with HTBI primers amplified the TCR CDR3 region. TCRdb processed the multiplex PCR reads anew with MiXCR; each CDR3 protein has one entry. Among about 500,000 distinct CDR3 sequences, approximately 16% were seen once, and the ten largest hold about 18%. Sequenced sample: blood. These receptors originate from a woman in her late teens or twenties with Graves' hyperthyroidism.

The chain uses TRBV6-5 and TRBJ2-1; 9 bases are shared with TRBD2. The V gene's germline CDR1 is MNHEY and CDR2 SVGAGI. Trimming cost V 0 bases and J 7 bases; bases outside gene matches: 4. This CDR3 has 15 residues. This CDR3 is CASSYSRREGNEQFF. In DNA, the CDR3 is TGTGCCAGCAGTTACTCGAGGCGGGAGGGGAATGAGCAGTTCTTC.

The V gene is TRBV4-1, the J gene TRBJ1-6; D is unclear. The CDR3 loop spans 11 amino acids. The germline V and J ends were trimmed by 0 bases and 11 bases, with 2 bases remaining between them. Germline V gene lookup returns CDR1 MGHRA and CDR2 YSYEKL. CDR3 DNA sequence: TGCGCCAGCAGCCAAGATCCACCCCTCCACTTT. Translation: CASSQDPPLHF.

As regards this clonotype: A read error may account for a junction end that differs from germline. The chain joins TRBV18 to TRBJ2-4; 9 bases are a match to TRBD1. Germline V lookup: CDR1 KGHSH, CDR2 LQKENI. This CDR3 has 14 amino acids. In DNA form, the CDR3 reads TGTGCCAGCTCCCCGGGACAGGGAGTAAACATTCACTACTTC. This codes for CASSPGQGVNIHYF.

This clonotype has just a few counts. J is TRBJ2-1 and V is TRBV7-3; D is uncertain. The V gene lost 0 bases and the J gene lost 9 bases, with 15 bases spanning the gap. Germline assignment: CDR1 SGHTA and CDR2 FQGTGA. CDR3 length: 15 residues. CDR3 sequence: CASSLTPAEVTEQFF. CDR3 DNA sequence: TGTGCCAGCAGCTTAACCCCAGCAGAGGTCACTGAGCAGTTCTTC.

This clonotype has more than one count but fewer than ten. V and J are TRBV20-1 and TRBJ1-4; no definite D call. The germline CDR1 and CDR2 sequences are DFQATT and SNEGSKA (reference sequence). This CDR3 spans 13 amino acids. Trimming removed 1 base at V and 3 bases at J, with 6 bases between. In DNA form, the CDR3 reads TGCAGTGCTAGAGGGCCAGCTAATGAAAAACTGTTTTTT. Amino acid sequence: CSARGPANEKLFF.

The chain joins TRBV6-1 to TRBJ1-1, with D possibly matching TRBD1 (6 bases). From germline, CDR1 is MNHNS and CDR2 SASEGT. V lost 5 bases and J lost 3, with 13 bases in between. This CDR3 is built from 14 residues. The DNA of the CDR3 is TGTGCCAGCAGTTGGCAGGGGCGTGACACTGAAGCTTTCTTT. This sequence encodes CASSWQGRDTEAFF.

The chain is built from TRBV6-1 and TRBJ2-7; 9 bases match TRBD1. Germline CDR1 and CDR2: MNHNS and SASEGT. J lost 2 bases, V lost 5 bases, and 4 bases had no gene match. CDR3 length: 14 amino acids. The CDR3 region is CASSHRDRAYEQYF. As DNA, the CDR3 is TGTGCCAGCAGTCACCGGGACAGGGCCTACGAGCAGTACTTC.

This clonotype was recorded a few times. The rearrangement joins TRBV10-1 to TRBJ2-7, with D hard to call. From germline, CDR1 is WNHNN and CDR2 SYGVQD (reference sequence). V was pared by 8 bases and J by 5 bases, with 13 bases between. CDR3 length: 12 residues. CDR3 sequence (DNA): TGCGCCAGCGGTTCGCGGAGCGACGAGCAGTACTTC. Amino acid sequence: CASGSRSDEQYF.

The count of this clonotype is one. The CDR3 loop reads CASSESVAETQYF. CDR3 bases: TGCGCCAGCAGTGAGTCAGTAGCGGAGACCCAGTACTTC. The J gene is TRBJ2-5, the V gene TRBV10-1; D may be TRBD2 (5 bases). The length of the CDR3 is 13 residues. Trimming shortened V by 0 bases and J by 5 bases, and 7 bases separated the two germline ends. Germline V gene data show CDR1 as WNHNN and CDR2 as SYGVQD (reference sequence).

This clonotype has just a few counts. V and J are TRBV5-1 and TRBJ2-1; TRBD2 might be the D (5 bases). The CDR3 spans 14 residues. Trimming left V 4 bases short and J 6 bases short, with 14 bases between. The V gene's germline CDR1 is SGHRS and CDR2 YFSETQ. This CDR3 reads CASSPLVARNEQFF. Here the CDR3 DNA reads TGCGCCAGCAGCCCACTAGTTGCTCGCAATGAGCAGTTCTTC. Supplemented by reference TRBV5-1 and TRBJ2-1, the full variable domain reads KAGVTQTPRYLIKTRGQQVTLSCSPISGHRSVSWYQQTPGQGLQFLFEYFSETQRNKGNFPGRFSGRQFSNSRSEMNVSTLELGDSALYLCASSPLVARNEQFFGPGTRLTVL.

V is TRBV24-1 and J is TRBJ2-7; 7 bases line up with TRBD1. This CDR3 is built from 16 residues. V shed 8 bases and J 4 bases; nucleotides not matched to a gene: 16. CDR1 and CDR2 from the germline V gene are KGHDR and SFDVKD. This chain's CDR3 is CATTTPPGQPLYEQYF. In nucleotides, the CDR3 is TGTGCCACCACAACTCCCCCGGGACAGCCCCTTTACGAGCAGTACTTC.

This clonotype was counted ten times or more. The chain links TRBV5-1 to TRBJ2-1; TRBD1 might be the D (6 bases). V was clipped by 3 bases and J by 8 bases, with 9 bases between them. Germline CDR1 is SGHRS and CDR2 is YFSETQ. The CDR3 runs to 12 residues. The CDR3 DNA reads as TGCGCCAGCAGCTATAAGGGGGATGAGCAGTTCTTC. Translating gives CASSYKGDEQFF.

In its sample, this clonotype was seen many times. CDR3: CASSRPGQGGNEQFF. In DNA, the CDR3 is TGTGCCAGCAGCCGACCGGGACAGGGAGGTAATGAGCAGTTCTTC. The J gene is TRBJ2-1, the V gene TRBV7-9, with TRBD1 matching over 9 bases. There are 15 residues in the CDR3. Trimming took 5 bases from V and 7 from J; bases not matched to a gene: 9. Germline CDR1 reads SEHNR; CDR2 reads FQNEAQ (reference sequence). Full variable domain (rest looked up from reference TRBV7-9 and TRBJ2-1): DTGVSQNPRHKITKRGQNVTFRCDPISEHNRLYWYRQTLGQGPEFLTYFQNEAQLEKSRLLSDRFSAERPKGSFSTLEIQRTEQGDSAMYLCASSRPGQGGNEQFFGPGTRLTVL.

This clonotype occurred a few times. The chain combines TRBV7-6 with TRBJ2-1; D possibly matches TRBD1 or TRBD2 (6 bases each). V lost 3 bases, J lost 0 bases, and 15 bases lay in between. The CDR3 is 17 residues long. The V gene's germline CDR1 is SGHVS and CDR2 FNYEAQ. The CDR3 reads CASSFLGGVSSYNEQFF. The CDR3 coding sequence is TGTGCCAGCAGCTTCTTGGGGGGCGTAAGCTCCTACAATGAGCAGTTCTTC.